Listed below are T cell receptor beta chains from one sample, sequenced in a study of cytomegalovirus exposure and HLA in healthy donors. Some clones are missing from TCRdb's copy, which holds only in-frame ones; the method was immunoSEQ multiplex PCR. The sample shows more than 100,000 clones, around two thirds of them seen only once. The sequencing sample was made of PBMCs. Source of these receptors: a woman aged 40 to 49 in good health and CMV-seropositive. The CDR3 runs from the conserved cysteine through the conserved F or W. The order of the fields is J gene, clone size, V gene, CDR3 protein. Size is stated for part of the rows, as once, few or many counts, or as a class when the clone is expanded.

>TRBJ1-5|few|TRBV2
CASSETGSNQPQHF
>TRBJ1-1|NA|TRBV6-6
CASSYGAVNTEAFF
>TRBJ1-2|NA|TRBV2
CASRAGPNYGYTF
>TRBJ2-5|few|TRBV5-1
CASSLWGLAQETQYF
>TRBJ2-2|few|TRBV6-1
CASSEQGGPNTGELFF
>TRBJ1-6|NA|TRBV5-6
CASSFAGTRGSPLHF
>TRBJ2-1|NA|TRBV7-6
CASSPISPSGQNEQFF
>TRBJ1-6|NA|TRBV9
CASSVGGGRGNSPLHF
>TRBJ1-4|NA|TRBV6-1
CASSDPGGREKLFF
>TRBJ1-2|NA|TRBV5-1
CASSLQVDYGYTF
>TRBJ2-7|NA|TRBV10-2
CASSAGNYEQYF
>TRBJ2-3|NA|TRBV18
CASSPATSGATDTQYF
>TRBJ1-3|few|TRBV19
CASTTGVSSGNTIYF
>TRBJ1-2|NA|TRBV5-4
CASSLGGQRRYGYTF
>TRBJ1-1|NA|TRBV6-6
CASLQGYTTEAFF
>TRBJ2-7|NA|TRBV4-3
CASSQVRGYSYEQYF
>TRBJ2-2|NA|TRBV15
CATGTSGGLGELFF
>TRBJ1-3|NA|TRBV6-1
CASSLGPENTIYF
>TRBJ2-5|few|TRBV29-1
CSVEGGRRASGVGTQYF
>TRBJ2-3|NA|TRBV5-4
CASSFAPSGITWDTQYF
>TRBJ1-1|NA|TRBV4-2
CASSQGGQGYTEAFF
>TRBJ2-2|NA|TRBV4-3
CASSQEPVPGETGELFF
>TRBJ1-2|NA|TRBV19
CASTAPGYGYTF
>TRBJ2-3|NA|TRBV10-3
CATLAGPTDTQYF
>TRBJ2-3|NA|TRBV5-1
CASSLGQSTDTQYF
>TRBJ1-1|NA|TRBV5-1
CASSSDSMNTEAFF
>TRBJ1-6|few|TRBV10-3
CAMGQGSPRDSPLHF
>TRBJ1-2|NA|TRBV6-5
CASSPDIAPNGYTF
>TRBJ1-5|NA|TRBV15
CATSREGGGGQPQHF
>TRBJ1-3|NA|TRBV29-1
CSVSGKAGNTIYF
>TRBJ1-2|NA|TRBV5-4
CASSFPRQTTEIYGYTF
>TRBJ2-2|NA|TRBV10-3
CATSSSQNTGELFF
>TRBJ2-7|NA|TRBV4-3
CASSQDGRAYEQYF
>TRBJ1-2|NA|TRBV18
CASSPEGGYGYTF
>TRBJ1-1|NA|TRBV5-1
CASSLELAGAGTEAFF
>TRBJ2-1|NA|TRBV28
CASSLSGQRIYNEQFF
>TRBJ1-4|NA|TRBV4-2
CASSQDGTGYEKLFF
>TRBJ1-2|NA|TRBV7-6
CASSLGQGYGYTF
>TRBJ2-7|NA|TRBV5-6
CASSLGSGSAYF
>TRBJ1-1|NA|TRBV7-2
CASSSQQGAEAFF
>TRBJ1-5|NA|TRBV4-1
CASSQDRNSNQPQHF
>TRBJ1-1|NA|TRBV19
CASSIRFEAFF
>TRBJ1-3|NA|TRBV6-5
CASSPSWSGNTIYF
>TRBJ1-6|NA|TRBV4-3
CASSLQGSSYNSPLHF
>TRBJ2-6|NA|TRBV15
CATSRAGSSGANVLTF
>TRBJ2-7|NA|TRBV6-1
CASIATGRSHEQYF
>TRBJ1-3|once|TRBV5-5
CASSPEGWNTIYF
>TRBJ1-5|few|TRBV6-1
CASRRTSQFYQPQHF
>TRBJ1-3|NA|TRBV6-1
CASPPEQGEKNTIYF
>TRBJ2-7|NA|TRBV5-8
CASSRRTGYYEQYF
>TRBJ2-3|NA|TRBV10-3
CAIRTGVSPGSSTDTQYF
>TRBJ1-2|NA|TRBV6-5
CASSYGITNYGYTF
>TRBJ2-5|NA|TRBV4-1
CASSQDRNFQETQYF
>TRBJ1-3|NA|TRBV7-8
CASSLGWTASGNTIYF
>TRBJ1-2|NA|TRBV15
CATSRDRGYGYTF
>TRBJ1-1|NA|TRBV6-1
CASSPTTEVFF
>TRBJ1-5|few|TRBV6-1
CASSEYPTGQPQHF
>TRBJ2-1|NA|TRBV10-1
CASNPSQASGGDEQFF